This T cell receptor (beta chain) was sequenced in a study of response to subunit inactivated influenza vaccine (dated by TCRdb to 2017 to 2018). Turning to the overall study: Deep quantitative T cell receptor repertoire profiling was used in the study to track responses to a trivalent subunit inactivated influenza vaccine.

Library preparation was by RT-PCR. The sequencer listed for this sample is Illumina HiSeq 2500. The raw public reads went through TCRdb reprocessing: fastp at Q25, MiXCR clone calling, in-frame beta chains kept. Under each unique CDR3 protein, matching rows form one entry showing the most common genes and DNA. This sample lists about 500,000 distinct CDR3 sequences; more than 15% were detected once. In total, the top ten clones hold roughly 3% of the sample. Broad study findings and their caveats: The authors proposed that each seasonal influenza vaccination may bring in only a limited number of new T cells.

V is clipped by 3 bases and J by 6 bases, and the sequence between their germline boundaries is 13 bases long. CDR1 and CDR2 are read off the germline V gene as SGDLS and YYNGEE. The CDR3 starts with the cysteine, ends with the phenylalanine, and has 13 residues. The DNA shown is the 39-base CDR3, in frame from base 1. Ten or more counts support this clonotype. The clone's antigen remains unknown. Within one base of it there is no much larger clone, and no base qualities were kept. The rearrangement joined TRBV9 to TRBJ2-7; the D segment cannot be called with confidence. The specimen comprised CD4+ T cells sorted from PBMCs, sampled around 25 months after vaccination. The clonotype originates from a man between 50 and 69 years old who received an inactivated influenza vaccine. Donor details come from another sample of the same person, matched by shared clones. The nucleotides are TGTGCCAGCAGCGGCCGCGGTCTCGGCGAGCAGTACTTC. Its product reads: CASSGRGLGEQYF. With all but the CDR3 taken from the reference TRBV9 and TRBJ2-7 genes, the full variable domain is: DSGVTQTPKHLITATGQRVTLRCSPRSGDLSVYWYQQSLDQGLQFLIQYYNGEERAKGNILERFSAQQFPDLHSELNLSSLELGDSALYFCASSGRGLGEQYFGPGTRLTVT.